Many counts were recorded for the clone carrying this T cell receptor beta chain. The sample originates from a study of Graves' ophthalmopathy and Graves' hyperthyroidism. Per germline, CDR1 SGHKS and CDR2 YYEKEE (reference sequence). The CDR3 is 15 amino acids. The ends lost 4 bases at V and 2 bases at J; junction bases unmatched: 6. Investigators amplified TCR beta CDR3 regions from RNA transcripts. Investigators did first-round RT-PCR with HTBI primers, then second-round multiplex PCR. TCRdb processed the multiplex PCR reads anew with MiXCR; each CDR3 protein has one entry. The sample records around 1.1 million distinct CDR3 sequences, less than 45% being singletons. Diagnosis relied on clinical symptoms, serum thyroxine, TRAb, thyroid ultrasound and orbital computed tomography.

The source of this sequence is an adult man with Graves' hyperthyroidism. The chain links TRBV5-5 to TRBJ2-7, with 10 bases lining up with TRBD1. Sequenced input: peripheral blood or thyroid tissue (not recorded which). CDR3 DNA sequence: TGTGCCAGCAGCCCGAGGGGACAGGGGACCTACGAGCAGTACTTC. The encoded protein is CASSPRGQGTYEQYF.